This T cell receptor beta chain is from a study of PD-L1 blockade in urothelial cancer. Looking at the study overall: The study recovered a median of approximately 150,000 T cells per blood sample.

As regards this clone: Its antigen is undetermined.

Every PCR got spiked synthetic TCR analog templates. Sequencing was performed with immunoSEQ multiplex PCR; in TCRdb, only in-frame clones are kept and a portion is missing. Of 95,000 or so clones listed, roughly 87% are singletons. The V gene's germline CDR1 is MDHEN and CDR2 SYDVKM. The CDR3 is 14 residues long. V was clipped by 2 bases and J by 1 base; unmatched bases: 0. Overall study results and limits: Better survival was predicted by below-median pretreatment blood TCR clonality.

Time point given: pretreatment peripheral blood. The material was PBMCs, obtained around atezolizumab (anti-PD-L1) treatment. The chain combines TRBV28 with TRBJ1-2; TRBD1 matches 8 bases. The clonotype originates from a man in his 60s with urothelial cancer. The DNA of the CDR3 is TGTGCCAGCAGTTTAGGACAGGGTAACTATGGCTACACCTTC. Protein: CASSLGQGNYGYTF.